Presented here are 10 T cell receptor beta chains from one specimen sequenced in a study of T cells in Graves' hyperthyroidism and ophthalmopathy. RNA transcripts yielded amplified TCR beta CDR3 regions. TCR CDR3 regions were first amplified by RT-PCR with HTBI primers. TCRdb itself ran the multiplex PCR reads through MiXCR, one entry per CDR3 protein. The sample gives hundreds of thousands of distinct CDR3 sequences, approximately 14% of which show up once; roughly 4.5% is in the top ten. What was sequenced was blood. The source is a middle-aged woman with Graves' ophthalmopathy.

This clonotype was counted at least ten times. The chain recombines TRBV6-1 with TRBJ2-2; 8 bases map to TRBD1. V was pared by 4 bases and J by 5 bases, with 9 bases of the junction left unmatched. Germline V gene sequence: CDR1 MNHNS, CDR2 SASEGT. The CDR3 consists of 16 residues. This CDR3 is CASSAVDRGPTGELFF. The CDR3 bases are TGTGCCAGCAGTGCCGTAGACAGGGGACCAACCGGGGAGCTGTTTTTT.

In this sample, this clonotype turned up many times. This sequence joins TRBV19 and TRBJ1-2; TRBD1 matches 7 bases. The CDR3 extends over 13 amino acids. Germline CDR1 LNHDA, CDR2 SQIVND (reference sequence). Trimming took 9 bases from V and 4 from J; bases not matched to a gene: 8. The CDR3 DNA is TGTGCCAGCAGGGACAGTCTATTCTATGGCTACACCTTC. The encoded protein is CASRDSLFYGYTF.

This rearrangement joins TRBV28 to TRBJ1-3; D is perhaps TRBD1 (6 bases). The CDR3 runs to 16 residues. The ends were cut back, 2 bases at V and 2 bases at J, with 13 bases in the middle. CDR1 is MDHEN and CDR2 is SYDVKM in the germline V gene. This CDR3 reads CASSLPIRGPGNTIYF. The DNA for the CDR3 is TGTGCCAGCAGTTTACCCATCAGGGGCCCTGGAAACACCATATATTTT.

This clonotype was seen ten or more times. The genes are TRBV7-2 and TRBJ2-5, with D possibly being TRBD1 (5 bases). The CDR3 has 12 amino acids. Deletions cut 5 bases from V and 5 bases from J, with 9 bases between. Germline V gene sequence: CDR1 SGHTA, CDR2 FQGNSA. For the CDR3, the DNA is TGTGCCAGCAGCAAGGGGCGGGAGACCCAGTACTTC. Amino acid sequence: CASSKGRETQYF.

This clonotype was picked up a small number of times. This chain uses TRBV6-2 or TRBV6-3 with TRBJ2-5; 7 nucleotides match TRBD2. The J segment lost 0 bases and the V segment lost 0 bases, leaving 4 bases of the junction unmatched. CDR3 size: 16 residues. Germline CDR1 is MNHEY and CDR2 is SVGEGT. CDR3 bases: TGTGCCAGCAGTTACTCCCTGACTAGCTACCAAGAGACCCAGTACTTC. Its protein is CASSYSLTSYQETQYF.

The rearrangement joins TRBV11-1 to TRBJ1-5; 7 nucleotides line up with TRBD1. Germline CDR1 and CDR2: SGHAT and FQDESV (reference sequence). The CDR3 spans 14 residues. V gave up 5 bases and J gave up 5 bases; unmatched junction bases: 6. This CDR3 is CASSPRDRHQPQHF. The DNA of the CDR3 is TGTGCCAGCAGCCCGAGGGACAGACATCAGCCCCAGCATTTT.

This clonotype came up many times. The CDR3 sequence: CSARVGGLTYEQYF. The CDR3, as DNA: TGCAGTGCCCGAGTTGGCGGGCTCACCTACGAGCAGTACTTC. The rearrangement uses TRBV20-1 and TRBJ2-7, with D tentatively TRBD2 (5 bases). The germline CDR1 and CDR2 sequences are DFQATT and SNEGSKA (reference sequence). The CDR3 spans 14 residues. The V gene lost 6 bases and the J gene lost 2 bases, with 17 bases spanning the gap.

V gene TRBV4-3 combines with J gene TRBJ2-2; D is possibly TRBD1 or TRBD2 (5 bases each). The CDR3 has 16 residues. Trimming pared 0 bases from V and 4 bases from J, leaving 12 bases between. CDR1 LGHNA and CDR2 YSLEER come from the germline V gene. The DNA for the CDR3 is TGCGCCAGCAGCCAAGATTGGGACCGGGGCACCGGGGAGCTGTTTTTT. Amino acids: CASSQDWDRGTGELFF.

The DNA for the CDR3 is TGCAGTGCTAGAGTTGGGGGGCGTAACACCGGGGAGCTGTTTTTT. It is translated as CSARVGGRNTGELFF. The V and J genes are TRBV20-1 and TRBJ2-2; D tentatively reads TRBD1 or TRBD2 (6 bases each). Germline V gene lookup returns CDR1 DFQATT and CDR2 SNEGSKA (reference sequence). V was pared by 1 base and J by 2 bases, with 11 bases between. The CDR3 consists of 15 residues.

There are many counts of this clonotype. The V and J genes are TRBV12-3 or TRBV12-4 and TRBJ2-5, with 12 bases lining up with TRBD2. After removal of 5 bases from V and 5 bases from J, the junction contained 6 bases not matched to a gene. The CDR3 length is 15 residues. Here the CDR3 DNA reads TGTGCCAGCAGTCCTAGACTAGCGGGAGAGGAGACCCAGTACTTC. Translating it yields CASSPRLAGEETQYF.